Listed here are 28 T cell receptor beta chains from one sample, sequenced in a study of blood T cell repertoires in COVID-19. Using immunoSEQ multiplex PCR, the repertoire was profiled, and TCRdb retains in-frame clones only, with some absent. The sample consists of roughly 38,000 clones, more than 80% of them appearing once. Sequenced material: peripheral blood. These receptors originate from a man between 60 and 75 years old in a cohort sampled during active COVID-19.

The chain joins TRBV27 to TRBJ1-2; no definite D call. The CDR3 covers 16 residues. Germline loops: CDR1 MNHEY, CDR2 SMNVEV (reference sequence). V gave up 8 bases and J gave up 0 bases, with 19 bases separating them. The CDR3 sequence: CASGPPGLNANYGYTF. The CDR3 DNA reads as TGTGCCAGCGGCCCGCCCGGACTCAATGCTAACTATGGCTACACCTTC.

This sequence joins TRBV28 and TRBJ2-4; D is undetermined. CDR1 and CDR2 from the germline V gene are MDHEN and SYDVKM. Trimming cost V 4 bases and J 0 bases, with 16 bases left between them. This CDR3 region has 17 residues. CDR3: CASSYLQQTLAKNIQYF. DNA of the CDR3: TGTGCCAGCAGTTATCTACAACAGACCTTAGCCAAAAACATTCAGTACTTC.

The chain couples TRBV7-8 to TRBJ2-1, with 11 bases identical to TRBD2. Germline V lookup: CDR1 SGHVS, CDR2 FQNEAQ. The CDR3 length is 16 residues. J was trimmed by 4 bases and V by 5 bases; bases with no gene match: 7. CDR3: CASSVGPSGGYNEQFF. The CDR3 DNA is TGTGCCAGCAGCGTGGGTCCTAGCGGGGGGTACAATGAGCAGTTCTTC.

The rearrangement uses TRBV7-8 and TRBJ2-7, with TRBD1 matching over 8 bases. Losses at the gene ends were 5 bases for V and 5 bases for J; bases not matched to a gene: 2. Looked up from germline, CDR1 is SGHVS and CDR2 is FQNEAQ. This CDR3 has 12 residues. DNA for the CDR3: TGTGCCAGCAGCGGACAGGGCCACGAGCAGTACTTC. It codes for CASSGQGHEQYF.

The chain employs TRBV10-3 and TRBJ2-1; TRBD2 matches 8 bases. CDR1 ENHRY and CDR2 SYGVKD come from the germline V gene. The CDR3 has 19 residues. The J segment lost 8 bases and the V segment lost 3 bases, leaving 21 bases of the junction unmatched. The CDR3 DNA sequence: TGTGCCATCAGTGACCCCTACCGGGAGGGCCGGTTTGGGGAGGATGAGCAGTTCTTC. Amino acids: CAISDPYREGRFGEDEQFF.

This chain links TRBV19 with TRBJ2-7; 9 bases fit TRBD2. CDR3 size: 14 residues. V lost 6 bases and J lost 6; bases outside the gene matches: 9. Germline V lookup: CDR1 LNHDA, CDR2 SQIVND (reference sequence). The CDR3 here is CASSPGLAYFEQYF. The CDR3 DNA is TGTGCCAGTAGCCCGGGACTAGCTTATTTCGAGCAGTACTTC.

J is TRBJ1-2 and V is TRBV19; D unclear. The ends were cut back, 1 base at V and 4 bases at J, with 10 bases in the middle. This CDR3 region has 14 residues. Germline assignment: CDR1 LNHDA and CDR2 SQIVND (reference sequence). This CDR3 is CASSIAAGGYGYTF. In DNA, the CDR3 is TGTGCCAGTAGTATAGCTGCCGGCGGCTATGGCTACACCTTC.

The chain recombines TRBV7-8 with TRBJ2-3, with 14 bases identical to TRBD2. In germline, CDR1 is SGHVS, CDR2 FQNEAQ. The length of the CDR3 is 13 residues. The V segment lost 5 bases and the J segment 12 bases; nucleotides outside the gene matches: 4. The CDR3 loop reads CASSPTSGGAQYF. As DNA, the CDR3 is TGTGCCAGCAGCCCGACTAGCGGGGGGGCCCAGTATTTT.

The CDR3 DNA reads as TGTGCTAGTGGTTTGGTGGAGGGGACCCAGTACTTC. Protein product: CASGLVEGTQYF. The V gene is TRBV12-5, the J gene TRBJ2-5, with D tentatively TRBD2 (6 bases). Germline CDR1 and CDR2: LGHNT and FRNRAP. Trimming pared 0 bases from V and 7 bases from J, leaving 6 bases between. This CDR3 is 12 amino acids long.

This chain links TRBV11-3 with TRBJ2-7, with TRBD1 as a possible D gene (5 bases). Germline CDR1 reads SGHNT; CDR2 reads YENEEA. The CDR3 covers 14 residues. Trimming removed 3 bases from V and 4 bases from J, with 13 bases in between. The CDR3 loop is CASSFRQGWYEQYF. In DNA, the CDR3 is TGTGCCAGCAGCTTCCGTCAGGGTTGGTACGAGCAGTACTTC.

This clone occurred a few times. This chain uses TRBV12-3 or TRBV12-4 with TRBJ1-1, with D perhaps TRBD1 (5 bases). Trimming removed 6 bases from V and 4 bases from J, with 6 bases in between. The CDR3 has 11 residues. CDR3 loop: CASSRATEAFF. The DNA for the CDR3 is TGTGCCAGCAGCAGGGCCACTGAAGCTTTCTTT.

The chain employs TRBV18 and TRBJ2-7, with a weak D call TRBD1 (5 bases). Trimming removed 5 bases at V and 2 bases at J, with 16 bases between. The CDR3 is 15 residues long. CDR1 is KGHSH and CDR2 is LQKENI in the germline V gene. CDR3 residues: CASSNLEYRTYEQYF. DNA of the CDR3: TGTGCCAGCTCAAATCTTGAGTACAGGACCTACGAGCAGTACTTC.

The V and J genes are TRBV2 and TRBJ2-7; TRBD2 might be the D (6 bases). The CDR3 sequence is 14 residues long. CDR1 is SNHLY and CDR2 is FYNNEI in the germline V gene. V dropped 4 bases and J dropped 2 bases, with 12 bases sitting between them. The CDR3, as DNA: TGTGCCAGCAGTGTACGGGGGTCGGCCTACGAGCAGTACTTC. Amino acids: CASSVRGSAYEQYF.

The chain recombines TRBV2 with TRBJ2-1; 9 nucleotides align to TRBD2. With 3 bases clipped from V and 8 bases from J, the junction kept 5 bases outside the gene matches. The CDR3 sequence is 14 residues long. Germline assignment: CDR1 SNHLY and CDR2 FYNNEI. Here the CDR3 reads CASSDPGTSHEQFF. The DNA of the CDR3 is TGTGCCAGCAGTGATCCCGGGACTAGCCATGAGCAGTTCTTC.

V is TRBV7-2 and J is TRBJ2-5; 7 positions agree with TRBD2. Per the germline V gene, CDR1 is SGHTA and CDR2 is FQGNSA. CDR3 length: 14 residues. The junction had 7 bases not matched to a gene; V was cut back by 5 bases and J by 4 bases. The CDR3 sequence: CASSPGGRGETQYF. CDR3 DNA sequence: TGTGCCAGCAGCCCGGGGGGACGTGGAGAGACCCAGTACTTC.

CDR3 bases: TGTGCCACCAGTGACGGGACTTTTTGGGGCGAGCAGTACTTC. Translating it yields CATSDGTFWGEQYF. V usage is TRBV24-1 and J usage is TRBJ2-7; the D gene is possibly TRBD2 (6 bases). The germline CDR1 and CDR2 sequences are KGHDR and SFDVKD. Trimming stripped 4 bases from V and 6 bases from J, with 15 bases between. The CDR3 spans 14 residues.

The rearrangement links TRBV11-2 to TRBJ1-2; 8 nucleotides align to TRBD1. The ends lost 2 bases at V and 8 bases at J; junction bases unmatched: 10. The length of the CDR3 is 15 residues. Germline-derived CDR1 and CDR2 are SGHAT and FQNNGV. This CDR3 is CASSLSADRALGYTF. CDR3 DNA sequence: TGTGCCAGCAGCTTAAGCGCGGACAGGGCGCTCGGCTACACCTTC.

This clone was detected only a few times. CDR3 region: CASSLSGGTSNEQFF. CDR3 in DNA: TGTGCCAGCAGCTTGAGTGGCGGGACCTCCAATGAGCAGTTCTTC. The chain joins TRBV7-6 to TRBJ2-1, with TRBD2 as a possible D gene (6 bases). This CDR3 has 15 residues. Trimming took 3 bases from V and 6 from J, leaving 15 bases between them. The germline V gene encodes CDR1 SGHVS and CDR2 FNYEAQ. Variable domain in full (rest from reference TRBV7-6 and TRBJ2-1): GAGVSQSPRYKVTKRGQDVALRCDPISGHVSLYWYRQALGQGPEFLTYFNYEAQQDKSGLPNDRFSAERPEGSISTLTIQRTEQRDSAMYRCASSLSGGTSNEQFFGPGTRLTVL.

This clone was seen a handful of times. The chain couples TRBV5-1 to TRBJ2-7, with D perhaps matching TRBD2 (5 bases). The V gene lost 1 base and the J gene lost 2 bases, with 22 bases spanning the gap. The germline V gene encodes CDR1 SGHRS and CDR2 YFSETQ. The CDR3 covers 18 residues. The CDR3 spells CASSLRGGSGWRPYEQYF. For the CDR3, the DNA is TGCGCCAGCAGCTTGCGGGGTGGCAGCGGTTGGAGACCCTACGAGCAGTACTTC.

The rearrangement links TRBV9 to TRBJ1-1; D is ambiguous. This CDR3 has 13 amino acids. Looked up from germline, CDR1 is SGDLS and CDR2 is YYNGEE. Trimming left V 4 bases short and J 3 bases short, with 10 bases between. The CDR3 loop is CASSKSRDTEAFF. The CDR3 coding sequence is TGTGCCAGCAGCAAGAGTCGGGACACTGAAGCTTTCTTT.

The V call is TRBV5-4, the J call TRBJ1-3; 7 bases fit TRBD1. V shed 4 bases and J 0 bases; nucleotides not matched to a gene: 7. The CDR3 loop spans 16 amino acids. Germline V gene lookup returns CDR1 SGHNT and CDR2 YYREEE (reference sequence). Written as DNA, the CDR3 is TGTGCCAGCAGCCGCACGACAGGGTCCTCTGGAAACACCATATATTTT. It encodes CASSRTTGSSGNTIYF.

In its sample, this clone was seen once. V is TRBV5-1 and J is TRBJ2-7; D call uncertain. CDR3 length: 12 residues. Trimming shortened V by 4 bases and J by 3 bases, and 8 bases separated the two germline ends. Germline CDR1 reads SGHRS; CDR2 reads YFSETQ. CDR3 bases: TGCGCCAGCAGCCCCGACAACTACGAGCAGTACTTC. This encodes CASSPDNYEQYF.

This chain links TRBV7-8 with TRBJ1-2; a possible D gene is TRBD1 (6 bases). Germline V gene sequence: CDR1 SGHVS, CDR2 FQNEAQ. The CDR3 sequence is 17 residues long. Deletions cut 5 bases from V and 5 bases from J, with 24 bases between. CDR3 region: CASSDGLDRLLLYGYTF. For the CDR3, the DNA is TGTGCCAGCAGCGACGGATTGGACAGACTACTGTTATATGGCTACACCTTC.

The chain carries TRBV18 and TRBJ2-7, with 10 bases that match TRBD2. The ends lost 5 bases at V and 0 bases at J; junction bases unmatched: 10. In germline, CDR1 is KGHSH, CDR2 LQKENI. The CDR3 extends over 17 amino acids. CDR3 protein: CASSSVSGRLSSYEQYF. The CDR3 region has the DNA TGTGCCAGCTCATCGGTTAGCGGGAGGCTAAGCTCCTACGAGCAGTACTTC.

J is TRBJ1-5 and V is TRBV4-1; D gene unclear. Germline values: CDR1 MGHRA, CDR2 YSYEKL. The V end lost 0 bases, the J end lost 6 bases, and 6 bases lay between the germline ends. The CDR3 is 13 amino acids. This CDR3 reads CASSQDPSQPQHF. CDR3 coding DNA: TGCGCCAGCAGCCAAGATCCTAGTCAGCCCCAGCATTTT.

The chain couples TRBV6-6 to TRBJ1-2, with 7 bases fitting TRBD1. This CDR3 contains 14 residues. V dropped 6 bases and J dropped 2; count of bases not matched to a gene: 6. Germline V gives CDR1 MNHNY, CDR2 SVGAGI (reference sequence). In DNA, the CDR3 is TGTGCCAGCAGGCAACAGGGGACCAACTATGGCTACACCTTC. This encodes CASRQQGTNYGYTF.

The chain couples TRBV2 to TRBJ1-2; 9 bases align to TRBD1. V was clipped by 5 bases and J by 1 base; unmatched bases: 5. Germline values: CDR1 SNHLY, CDR2 FYNNEI. This CDR3 has 15 residues. The CDR3 is CASSPGTGNNYGYTF. CDR3 coding DNA: TGTGCCAGCAGTCCCGGGACAGGGAATAACTATGGCTACACCTTC.

J is TRBJ2-1 and V is TRBV18; TRBD2 matches at 7 bases. Trimming at V came to 3 bases and at J to 5 bases, leaving 4 bases not matched to a gene. Germline V lookup: CDR1 KGHSH, CDR2 LQKENI. This CDR3 is 14 amino acids long. The CDR3 DNA follows: TGTGCCAGCTCACCGGGACTATTAAACAATGAGCAGTTCTTC. Amino acid sequence: CASSPGLLNNEQFF.